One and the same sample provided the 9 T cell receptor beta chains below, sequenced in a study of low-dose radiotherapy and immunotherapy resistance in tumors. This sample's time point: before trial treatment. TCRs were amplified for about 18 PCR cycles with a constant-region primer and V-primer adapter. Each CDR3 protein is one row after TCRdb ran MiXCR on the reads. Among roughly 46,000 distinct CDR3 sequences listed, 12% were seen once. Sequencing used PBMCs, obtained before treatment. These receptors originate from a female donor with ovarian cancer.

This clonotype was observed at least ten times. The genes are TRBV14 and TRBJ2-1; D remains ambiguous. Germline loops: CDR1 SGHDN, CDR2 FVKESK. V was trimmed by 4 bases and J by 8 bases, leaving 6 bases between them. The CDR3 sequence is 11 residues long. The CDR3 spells CASSLVYEQFF. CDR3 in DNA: TGTGCCAGCAGCCTCGTTTATGAGCAGTTCTTC.

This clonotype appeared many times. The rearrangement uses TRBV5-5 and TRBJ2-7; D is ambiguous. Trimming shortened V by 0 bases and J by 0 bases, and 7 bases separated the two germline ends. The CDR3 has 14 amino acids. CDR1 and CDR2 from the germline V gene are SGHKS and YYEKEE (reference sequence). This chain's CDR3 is CASSLGSSSYEQYF. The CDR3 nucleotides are TGTGCCAGCAGCTTGGGAAGCAGCTCCTACGAGCAGTACTTC.

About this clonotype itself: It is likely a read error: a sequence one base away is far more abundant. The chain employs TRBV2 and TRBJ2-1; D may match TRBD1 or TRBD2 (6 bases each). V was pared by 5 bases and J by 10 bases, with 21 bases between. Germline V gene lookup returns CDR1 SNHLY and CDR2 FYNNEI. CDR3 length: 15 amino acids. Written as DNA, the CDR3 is TGTGCCAGCAGTACCGAGGGGGGCGCGGGATACGAGCAGTTCTTC. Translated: CASSTEGGAGYEQFF.

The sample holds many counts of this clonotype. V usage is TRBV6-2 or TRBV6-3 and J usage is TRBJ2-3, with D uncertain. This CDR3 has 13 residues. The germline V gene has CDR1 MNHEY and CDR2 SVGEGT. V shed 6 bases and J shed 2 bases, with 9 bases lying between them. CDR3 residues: CASRTVATDTQYF. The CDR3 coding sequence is TGTGCCAGCAGGACGGTGGCCACAGATACGCAGTATTTT.

The CDR3 nucleotides are TGTGCCAGCAGCTTAGATATGCCTAGCGAAAAACTGTTTTTT. As protein: CASSLDMPSEKLFF. V gene TRBV7-9 combines with J gene TRBJ1-4, with D unclear. The V and J ends lost 1 base and 8 bases respectively, with 11 bases between them. The CDR3 consists of 14 residues. CDR1 is SEHNR and CDR2 is FQNEAQ in the germline V gene (reference sequence).

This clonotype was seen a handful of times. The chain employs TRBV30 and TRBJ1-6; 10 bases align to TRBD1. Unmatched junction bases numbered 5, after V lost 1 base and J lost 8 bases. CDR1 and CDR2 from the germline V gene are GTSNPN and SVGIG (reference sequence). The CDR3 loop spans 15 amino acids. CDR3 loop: CAWSGGQGVYSPLHF. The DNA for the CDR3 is TGTGCCTGGAGTGGCGGACAGGGGGTGTATTCACCCCTCCACTTT.

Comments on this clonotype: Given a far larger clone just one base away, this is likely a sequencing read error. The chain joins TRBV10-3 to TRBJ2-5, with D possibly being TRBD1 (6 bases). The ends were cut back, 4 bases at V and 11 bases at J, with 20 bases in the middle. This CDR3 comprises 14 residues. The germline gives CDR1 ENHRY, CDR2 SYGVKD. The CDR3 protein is CAISGHTGQGEQYF. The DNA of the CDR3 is TGTGCCATCAGTGGGCATACAGGGCAGGGTGAGCAGTACTTC.

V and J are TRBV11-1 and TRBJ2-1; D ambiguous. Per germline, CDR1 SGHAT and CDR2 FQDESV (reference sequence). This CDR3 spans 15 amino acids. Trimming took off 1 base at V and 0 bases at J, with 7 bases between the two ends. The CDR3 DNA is TGTGCCAGCAGCTTAGGTAGCCCCTCCTACAATGAGCAGTTCTTC. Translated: CASSLGSPSYNEQFF. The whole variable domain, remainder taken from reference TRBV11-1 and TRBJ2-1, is EAEVAQSPRYKITEKSQAVAFWCDPISGHATLYWYRQILGQGPELLVQFQDESVVDDSQLPKDRFSAERLKGVDSTLKIQPAELGDSAMYLCASSLGSPSYNEQFFGPGTRLTVL.

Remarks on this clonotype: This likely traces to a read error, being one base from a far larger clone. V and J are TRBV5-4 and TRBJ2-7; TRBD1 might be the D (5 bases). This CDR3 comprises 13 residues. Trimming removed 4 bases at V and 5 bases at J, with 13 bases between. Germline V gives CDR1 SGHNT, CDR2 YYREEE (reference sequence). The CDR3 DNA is TGTGCCAGCAGCCTGCGACAGACACACGAGCAGTACTTC. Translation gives CASSLRQTHEQYF.